These T cell receptor beta chains were read from a single sample in a study of blood T cell repertoires in COVID-19. TCRdb's copy holds only in-frame clones and misses some; the assay was immunoSEQ multiplex PCR. The sample carries around 60,000 clones, nearly 90% recorded once. Specimen: peripheral blood. The source of these receptors is a man aged 50 to 60 with active COVID-19. The CDR3 runs from the conserved cysteine through the conserved F or W. The order of the fields is J gene, clone size, V gene, D gene, CDR3 protein, CDR3 DNA. The D gene is left open where the match is weak. The size of a clone is reported for some rows only, either as once, few or many, or as a class for expanded clones.

TRBJ1-1 | . | TRBV11-3 | . | CASSLDRGRDTEAFF | TGTGCCAGCAGCTTAGATCGAGGGAGGGACACTGAAGCTTTCTTT
TRBJ2-7 | . | TRBV19 | . | CASSIWGREQYF | TGTGCCAGTAGTATCTGGGGGCGAGAGCAGTACTTC
TRBJ2-5 | . | TRBV5-6 | TRBD2 | CASSPLGTIEGGETQYF | TGTGCCAGCAGCCCCCTGGGGACTATCGAGGGTGGAGAGACCCAGTACTTC
TRBJ2-3 | . | TRBV9 | . | CASSTRGGGTDTQYF | TGTGCCAGCAGCACACGAGGGGGGGGCACAGATACGCAGTATTTT
TRBJ2-3 | . | TRBV29-1 | TRBD1 | CSVSRGTGGTDTQYF | TGCAGCGTATCCCGTGGGACAGGGGGCACAGATACGCAGTATTTT
TRBJ2-3 | . | TRBV5-4 | TRBD1 | CASSSSDRGHTDTQYF | TGTGCCAGCAGCTCTTCCGACAGGGGGCACACAGATACGCAGTATTTT
TRBJ1-6 | few | TRBV6-5 | . | CASREFNNSPLHF | TGTGCCAGCCGGGAGTTTAATAATTCACCCCTCCACTTT
TRBJ1-5 | . | TRBV4-2 | . | CASSQGGGRESQHF | TGTGCCAGCAGCCAAGGGGGGGGGCGCGAATCCCAGCATTTT
TRBJ2-7 | . | TRBV2 | TRBD2 | CASSETTSGLSYEQYF | TGTGCCAGCAGTGAAACGACTAGCGGGCTTTCCTACGAGCAGTACTTC
TRBJ1-2 | . | TRBV7-9 | . | CASTLRGADGYTF | TGTGCCAGCACCCTCAGGGGAGCGGATGGCTACACCTTC
TRBJ1-2 | . | TRBV9 | TRBD1 | CASSPRTGSGYTF | TGTGCCAGCAGCCCTCGGACAGGGAGTGGCTACACCTTC
TRBJ1-4 | . | TRBV5-6 | TRBD1 | CASSSDRGATNEKLFF | TGTGCCAGCAGCTCGGACAGGGGGGCAACTAATGAAAAACTGTTTTTT
TRBJ1-1 | . | TRBV3-1/TRBV3-2 | . | CASSQETFMNTEAFF | TGTGCCAGCAGCCAAGAGACATTCATGAACACTGAAGCTTTCTTT
TRBJ1-2 | once | TRBV3-1/TRBV3-2 | . | CASTGAGEGYTF | TGTGCCAGCACCGGGGCAGGGGAAGGCTACACCTTC
TRBJ2-2 | . | TRBV29-1 | TRBD1 | CSGGTAGELFF | TGCAGCGGAGGGACAGCCGGGGAGCTGTTTTTT
TRBJ1-1 | . | TRBV28 | TRBD1 | CASSRSQGDTEAFF | TGTGCCAGCAGTCGCAGTCAGGGGGACACTGAAGCTTTCTTT
TRBJ1-1 | . | TRBV4-2 | . | CASSQLNLGAPGTEAFF | TGTGCCAGCAGCCAGCTAAATTTGGGGGCGCCTGGAACTGAAGCTTTCTTT
TRBJ1-5 | . | TRBV4-1 | TRBD1 | CASSQGEGQNYQPQHF | TGCGCCAGCAGCCAAGGTGAGGGACAGAACTATCAGCCCCAGCATTTT
TRBJ1-1 | . | TRBV12-3/TRBV12-4 | . | CASSSYTEAFF | TGTGCCAGCAGCTCTTACACTGAAGCTTTCTTT
TRBJ2-1 | . | TRBV4-1 | TRBD1 | CASSRTLPRTGKQFF | TGCGCCAGCAGCCGCACCCTTCCCCGGACAGGCAAGCAGTTCTTC
TRBJ2-3 | once | TRBV29-1 | . | CSVEVPYTDTQYF | TGCAGCGTTGAAGTTCCCTACACAGATACGCAGTATTTT
TRBJ1-1 | . | TRBV2 | TRBD1 | CASRTGRKNTEAFF | TGTGCCAGCAGGACAGGGAGAAAGAACACTGAAGCTTTCTTT
TRBJ1-2 | . | TRBV9 | . | CASSVGGEGAGGYTF | TGTGCCAGCAGCGTAGGGGGGGAAGGGGCTGGTGGCTACACCTTC
TRBJ2-5 | . | TRBV7-8 | . | CASSLGVRETQYF | TGTGCCAGCAGCCTAGGCGTGAGAGAGACCCAGTACTTC
TRBJ2-1 | . | TRBV3-1/TRBV3-2 | . | CASSQMRDTNNEQFF | TGTGCCAGCAGCCAAATGAGGGACACTAACAATGAGCAGTTCTTC
TRBJ2-1 | . | TRBV5-6 | . | CASSLYGVPYNEQFF | TGTGCCAGCAGCTTGTACGGAGTCCCCTACAATGAGCAGTTCTTC
TRBJ2-7 | . | TRBV11-2 | TRBD2 | CASSLVASGRPSSYEQYF | TGTGCCAGCAGCTTAGTAGCTAGCGGGAGGCCGAGCTCCTACGAGCAGTACTTC
TRBJ1-1 | . | TRBV19 | TRBD1 | CASSRQGRGSTEAFF | TGTGCCAGTAGTCGACAGGGGAGGGGGTCGACTGAAGCTTTCTTT
TRBJ2-1 | . | TRBV5-4 | TRBD1 | CASSRDRVSYNEQFF | TGTGCCAGCAGCCGGGACAGGGTCTCCTACAATGAGCAGTTCTTC
TRBJ1-6 | . | TRBV6-1 | . | CASSEVYMSSYNSPLHF | TGTGCCAGCAGTGAAGTATATATGAGCTCCTATAATTCACCCCTCCACTTT
TRBJ1-4 | . | TRBV4-2 | TRBD1 | CASSQDGQGDEKLFF | TGTGCCAGCAGCCAAGATGGACAGGGGGATGAAAAACTGTTTTTT
TRBJ1-2 | . | TRBV18 | . | CASSPRDSLPGGYTF | TGTGCCAGCTCACCACGGGACTCACTCCCAGGTGGCTACACCTTC
TRBJ2-1 | . | TRBV7-3 | TRBD2 | CASSSGGEQFF | TGTGCCAGCAGTTCGGGAGGTGAGCAGTTCTTC
TRBJ2-1 | . | TRBV11-3 | . | CASSLGVQGDLDEQFF | TGTGCCAGCAGCTTAGGTGTACAGGGAGATCTCGATGAGCAGTTCTTC
TRBJ1-6 | . | TRBV19 | . | CASSTIPKSPLHF | TGTGCCAGTAGTACAATTCCTAAATCACCCCTCCACTTT
TRBJ2-7 | . | TRBV6-1 | TRBD2 | CASSEGPAGAYEQYF | TGTGCCAGCAGTGAGGGTCCAGCGGGGGCCTACGAGCAGTACTTC
TRBJ2-3 | . | TRBV13 | TRBD2 | CASSTSGGPNTQYF | TGTGCCAGCAGTACTAGCGGGGGACCGAATACGCAGTATTTT
TRBJ2-7 | . | TRBV3-1/TRBV3-2 | TRBD1 | CASSPGTGYEQYF | TGTGCCAGCAGCCCAGGGACAGGCTACGAGCAGTACTTC
TRBJ1-2 | . | TRBV9 | . | CASSGTSNNYGYTF | TGTGCCAGCAGCGGGACATCTAATAACTATGGCTACACCTTC
TRBJ2-5 | . | TRBV5-1 | . | CASRLGGEYQETQYF | TGCGCCAGCAGGTTAGGGGGGGAGTACCAAGAGACCCAGTACTTC
TRBJ1-2 | . | TRBV29-1 | TRBD1 | CSVEATGQGNGYTF | TGCAGCGTTGAAGCTACGGGACAGGGAAATGGCTACACCTTC
TRBJ1-1 | . | TRBV5-1 | . | CASSLATDKGTEAFF | TGCGCCAGCAGCTTGGCAACTGATAAGGGGACTGAAGCTTTCTTT
TRBJ2-3 | . | TRBV9 | TRBD2 | CASSVAARGGPDTQYF | TGTGCCAGCAGCGTAGCGGCTCGGGGGGGCCCAGATACGCAGTATTTT